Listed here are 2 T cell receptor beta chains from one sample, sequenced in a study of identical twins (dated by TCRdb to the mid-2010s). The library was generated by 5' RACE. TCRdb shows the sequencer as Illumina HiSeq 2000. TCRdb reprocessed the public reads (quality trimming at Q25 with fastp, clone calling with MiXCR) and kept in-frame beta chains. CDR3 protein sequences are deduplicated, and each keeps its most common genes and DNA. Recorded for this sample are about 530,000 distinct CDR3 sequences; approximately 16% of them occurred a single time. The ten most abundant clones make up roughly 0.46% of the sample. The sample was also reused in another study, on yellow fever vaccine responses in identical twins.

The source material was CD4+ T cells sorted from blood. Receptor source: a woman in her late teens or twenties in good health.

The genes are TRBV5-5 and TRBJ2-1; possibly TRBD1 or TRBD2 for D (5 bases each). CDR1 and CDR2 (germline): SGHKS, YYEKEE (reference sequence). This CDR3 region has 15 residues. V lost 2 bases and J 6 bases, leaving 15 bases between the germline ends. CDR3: CASSFYGSGGNEQFF. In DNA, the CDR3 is TGTGCCAGCAGCTTCTATGGCTCTGGGGGCAATGAGCAGTTCTTC. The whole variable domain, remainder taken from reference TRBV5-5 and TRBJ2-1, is DAGVTQSPTHLIKTRGQQVTLRCSPISGHKSVSWYQQVLGQGPQFIFQYYEKEERGRGNFPDRFSARQFPNYSSELNVNALLLGDSALYLCASSFYGSGGNEQFFGPGTRLTVL.

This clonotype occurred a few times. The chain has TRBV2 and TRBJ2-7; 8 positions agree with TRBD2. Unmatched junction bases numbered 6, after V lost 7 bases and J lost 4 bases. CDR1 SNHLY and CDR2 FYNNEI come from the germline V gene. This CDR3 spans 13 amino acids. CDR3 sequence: CASMLAGGYEQYF. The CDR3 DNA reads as TGTGCCAGCATGTTGGCGGGAGGTTACGAGCAGTACTTC. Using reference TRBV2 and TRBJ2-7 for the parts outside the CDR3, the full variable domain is EPEVTQTPSHQVTQMGQEVILRCVPISNHLYFYWYRQILGQKVEFLVSFYNNEISEKSEIFDDQFSVERPDGSNFTLKIRSTKLEDSAMYFCASMLAGGYEQYFGPGTRLTVT.